The clone carrying this T cell receptor beta chain was detected once. The data originate from a study of technical replicates of blood from a handful of donors. Profiling relied on immunoSEQ multiplex PCR, and the TCRdb table lists in-frame clones only, not all of them. The sample includes roughly 60,000 clones, roughly 92% of them seen just once. Germline CDR1 is SNHLY and CDR2 is FYNNEI. Germline trimming cut 1 base from V and 11 bases from J; bases unmatched to any gene: 2. The CDR3 length is 11 residues. The chain is built from TRBV2 and TRBJ2-7, with 7 bases identical to TRBD1. This receptor was obtained from a human donor in good health. Some clones in this sample may be carry-over from other donors' samples. Sequenced material: PBMCs. The CDR3 loop reads CASSEGQGEYF. CDR3 DNA: TGTGCCAGCAGTGAAGGTCAGGGGGAGTACTTC.